The entry below gives a single T cell receptor beta chain sequence along with its context. Its specific antigen is unknown. Per-base qualities were not stored, and no clone one base away is much larger. The sample belongs to a study of blood T cell repertoires in COVID-19 (dated by TCRdb to 2018 to 2021). About the investigation overall: Samples from collaborators originated in the United States, Italy and Spain and spanned both the acute and convalescent phases of COVID-19. The prospective study material was composed of cDNA or gDNA derived from T cells, B-cell-depleted T cells, or PBMCs. Subjects who had been exposed to COVID-19, were actively infected with it, or had recovered from it provided the deeply sampled blood TCRbeta repertoires that made up the dataset. The repertoires were released in a freely available public database meant as a resource for research on the immune response to SARS-CoV-2. The samples were drawn from the first 160 participants of the ongoing ImmuneRACE study and from 1,200 or so subjects provided by 6 global collaborators. Nearly every sample came with metadata listing a de-identified subject ID, COVID-19 status, age in years and sex. Where available, HLA class I and class II types were taken from metadata supplied by the sample provider and were not determined by assay-based typing. Broad study findings and their caveats: Clinical and demographic metadata were provided uncurated, with the amount varying by source and participant.

Whole blood was collected in K2EDTA tubes by collaborating institutions according to the institutions' own protocols. For TCRbeta analysis, collaborators shipped samples as frozen whole blood, isolated PBMCs, or DNA extracted from either of those sample types. Based on the germline V gene, the CDR1 and CDR2 sequences are SGHTA and FQGNSA. From the cysteine up to the phenylalanine, the CDR3 has a length of 16 residues. CDR3 DNA is the only sequence kept; it has 48 bases, read in frame from the first base. V is pruned by 1 base and J by 4 bases, leaving 3 bases of the junction without a gene match. TCRbeta CDR3 regions were amplified from genomic DNA using the immunoSEQ Assay, a bias-controlled multiplex PCR. The original pipeline was this. Within the assay, amplification of reference gene primers was used to estimate how many nucleated cells each sample contained. To quantify the absolute abundance of each unique TCRbeta CDR3 rearrangement, sequence reads were collapsed and filtered. For each sample, productive Simpson clonality was calculated by taking the square root of Simpson's diversity index across productive rearrangements. Entries here come from immuneACCESS through TCRdb and include only in-frame sequences with V and J called. Some clones fail to appear in such tables; in the studies checked, an unresolved V gene covers under half of the shortfall, and the cause of the remainder is unknown. That table gives V, J and clone size, and the DNA gave D and trimming. Present in this sample are just under 65,000 clones, more than 75% of which were seen just once. Jointly, the top ten make up approximately 5.1% of the sample.

The V and J genes are TRBV7-2 and TRBJ2-5, and 13 junction bases match TRBD2. The sequenced sample consisted of peripheral blood. The receptor comes from a human donor in a cohort sampled during active COVID-19. The DNA is TGTGCCAGCAGCTTAGGGGGACTAGCGGGGAGAGAGACCCAGTACTTC. Translation gives CASSLGGLAGRETQYF.